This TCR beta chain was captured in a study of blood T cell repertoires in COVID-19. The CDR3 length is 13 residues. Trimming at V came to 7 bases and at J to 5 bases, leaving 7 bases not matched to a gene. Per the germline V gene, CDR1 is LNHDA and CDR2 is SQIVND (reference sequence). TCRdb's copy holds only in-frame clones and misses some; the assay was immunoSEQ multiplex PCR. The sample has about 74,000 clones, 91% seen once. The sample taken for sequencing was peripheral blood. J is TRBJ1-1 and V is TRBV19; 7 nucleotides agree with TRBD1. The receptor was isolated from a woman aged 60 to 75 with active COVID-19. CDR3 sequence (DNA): TGTGCCAGTAAGGACAGGCGAGGAACTGAAGCTTTCTTT. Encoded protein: CASKDRRGTEAFF.